A selection of T cell receptor beta chains follows, all from one sample in a study of T cells after yellow fever vaccination. TCRdb re-analysed the 5' RACE reads in MiXCR, keeping a single row per CDR3 protein. The sample yields some 240,000 distinct CDR3 sequences, roughly 5.6% seen once. The material was CD4+ T cells sorted from PBMCs, obtained on the day of the yellow fever booster vaccination. These receptors were taken from a man aged 18 to 30 who received the YFV17D yellow fever vaccine. CDR3s include the opening cysteine and the closing phenylalanine or tryptophan. The order of the fields is J gene, clone size, D gene, V gene, CDR3 protein, CDR3 DNA. D genes are given only for firm matches. Not every row has a clone size; where given, it reads once, few, many or a size class.

J gene: TRBJ1-6; clone size: .; D gene: .; V gene: TRBV6-5; CDR3 protein: CASSYSTVIYNSPLHF; CDR3 DNA: TGTGCCAGCAGTTACTCAACCGTCATCTATAATTCACCCCTCCACTTT
J gene: TRBJ1-1; clone size: few; D gene: .; V gene: TRBV7-9; CDR3 protein: CASSLQLMNTEAFF; CDR3 DNA: TGTGCCAGCAGCTTACAGCTGATGAACACTGAAGCTTTCTTT
J gene: TRBJ2-3; clone size: few; D gene: TRBD2; V gene: TRBV5-1; CDR3 protein: CASSLMPSGGTKYTDTQYF; CDR3 DNA: TGCGCCAGCAGCTTGATGCCTAGCGGGGGGACCAAATACACAGATACGCAGTATTTT
J gene: TRBJ1-3; clone size: few; D gene: TRBD1; V gene: TRBV20-1; CDR3 protein: CSASYRGGGNTIYF; CDR3 DNA: TGCAGTGCTAGTTACAGGGGTGGTGGAAACACCATATATTTT
J gene: TRBJ1-5; clone size: few; D gene: .; V gene: TRBV7-2; CDR3 protein: CASSPGISSNQPQHF; CDR3 DNA: TGTGCCAGCAGCCCGGGGATTTCTAGCAATCAGCCCCAGCATTTT
J gene: TRBJ1-2; clone size: .; D gene: .; V gene: TRBV6-5; CDR3 protein: CASSKQVNYGYTF; CDR3 DNA: TGTGCCAGCAGTAAACAGGTCAACTATGGCTACACCTTC
J gene: TRBJ2-3; clone size: many; D gene: .; V gene: TRBV20-1; CDR3 protein: CSASGDGGLYTQYF; CDR3 DNA: TGCAGTGCTAGTGGAGACGGAGGTTTATATACGCAGTATTTT
J gene: TRBJ1-2; clone size: few; D gene: TRBD1; V gene: TRBV27; CDR3 protein: CASSLHPFAGGDGYTF; CDR3 DNA: TGTGCCAGCAGTTTACATCCTTTTGCAGGGGGGGATGGCTACACCTTC
J gene: TRBJ2-3; clone size: many; D gene: TRBD2; V gene: TRBV6-5; CDR3 protein: CASSYGLAGTDTQYF; CDR3 DNA: TGTGCCAGCTCGTACGGACTAGCGGGCACAGATACGCAGTATTTT
J gene: TRBJ2-7; clone size: many; D gene: TRBD2; V gene: TRBV6-6; CDR3 protein: CASSPGTRRHEQYF; CDR3 DNA: TGTGCCAGCAGTCCCGGGACTAGACGGCACGAGCAGTACTTC
J gene: TRBJ2-3; clone size: .; D gene: .; V gene: TRBV3-1; CDR3 protein: CASSQDPRGAGTDTQYF; CDR3 DNA: TGTGCCAGCAGCCAAGATCCACGCGGGGCAGGCACAGATACGCAGTATTTT
J gene: TRBJ2-7; clone size: few; D gene: .; V gene: TRBV12-3/TRBV12-4; CDR3 protein: CASSLGMREPYEQYF; CDR3 DNA: TGTGCCAGCAGTTTAGGTATGAGGGAACCCTACGAGCAGTACTTC
J gene: TRBJ1-6; clone size: .; D gene: .; V gene: TRBV5-5; CDR3 protein: CASSLVGAQGLNSPLHF; CDR3 DNA: TGTGCCAGCAGCTTGGTGGGGGCCCAGGGATTAAATTCACCCCTCCACTTT
J gene: TRBJ1-6; clone size: few; D gene: TRBD1; V gene: TRBV6-5; CDR3 protein: CASSHPQGGTYNSPLHF; CDR3 DNA: TGTGCCAGCAGCCACCCACAGGGGGGGACCTATAATTCACCCCTCCACTTT
J gene: TRBJ1-1; clone size: .; D gene: .; V gene: TRBV18; CDR3 protein: CASSLDRYTEAFF; CDR3 DNA: TGTGCCAGCTCACTCGACAGGTACACTGAAGCTTTCTTT
J gene: TRBJ2-3; clone size: few; D gene: TRBD2; V gene: TRBV5-1; CDR3 protein: CASSLRGGLDTQYF; CDR3 DNA: TGCGCCAGCAGCTTGCGGGGGGGGCTTGATACGCAGTATTTT
J gene: TRBJ1-3; clone size: few; D gene: .; V gene: TRBV5-6; CDR3 protein: CASSPRRLLSGNTIYF; CDR3 DNA: TGTGCCAGCAGCCCTAGGCGACTCCTCTCTGGAAACACCATATATTTT
J gene: TRBJ1-6; clone size: .; D gene: TRBD1; V gene: TRBV5-1; CDR3 protein: CASSSTPGQGNSPLHF; CDR3 DNA: TGCGCCAGCAGCTCAACTCCGGGACAGGGCAATTCACCCCTCCACTTT
J gene: TRBJ2-1; clone size: .; D gene: .; V gene: TRBV5-1; CDR3 protein: CASSLRQTIYNEQFF; CDR3 DNA: TGCGCCAGCAGCTTGAGACAGACCATCTACAATGAGCAGTTCTTC
J gene: TRBJ1-2; clone size: few; D gene: TRBD1; V gene: TRBV5-4; CDR3 protein: CASSFTGGAGGYTF; CDR3 DNA: TGTGCCAGCAGCTTTACAGGGGGCGCGGGTGGCTACACCTTC
J gene: TRBJ1-2; clone size: .; D gene: .; V gene: TRBV7-9; CDR3 protein: CASSLRGRRYTF; CDR3 DNA: TGTGCCAGCAGCCTCCGGGGCCGGCGCTACACCTTC
J gene: TRBJ1-1; clone size: many; D gene: .; V gene: TRBV7-3; CDR3 protein: CASSFNHGDTEAFF; CDR3 DNA: TGTGCCAGCAGCTTCAACCACGGAGACACTGAAGCTTTCTTT
J gene: TRBJ1-1; clone size: many; D gene: .; V gene: TRBV6-2/TRBV6-3; CDR3 protein: CASTNDHLNTEAFF; CDR3 DNA: TGTGCCAGCACTAATGACCATCTGAACACTGAAGCTTTCTTT
J gene: TRBJ2-5; clone size: .; D gene: .; V gene: TRBV5-1; CDR3 protein: CASSTIRQEQETQYF; CDR3 DNA: TGCGCCAGCAGCACTATTAGACAGGAACAAGAGACCCAGTACTTC
J gene: TRBJ1-2; clone size: few; D gene: TRBD1; V gene: TRBV6-6; CDR3 protein: CASRPDRGNGYTF; CDR3 DNA: TGTGCCAGCAGACCGGACAGGGGGAATGGCTACACCTTC
J gene: TRBJ1-2; clone size: .; D gene: TRBD1; V gene: TRBV5-4; CDR3 protein: CASSLTGGGGYTF; CDR3 DNA: TGTGCCAGCAGTCTCACAGGGGGCGGTGGCTACACCTTC
J gene: TRBJ2-7; clone size: many; D gene: .; V gene: TRBV4-1; CDR3 protein: CASSLQGNLLQQYF; CDR3 DNA: TGCGCCAGCAGCCTACAGGGTAATTTATTGCAGCAGTACTTC
J gene: TRBJ2-3; clone size: .; D gene: TRBD2; V gene: TRBV7-2; CDR3 protein: CASSFGLAGLDTQYF; CDR3 DNA: TGTGCCAGCAGCTTTGGACTAGCGGGGTTGGATACGCAGTATTTT
J gene: TRBJ2-1; clone size: few; D gene: .; V gene: TRBV4-3; CDR3 protein: CASSLLANDNEQFF; CDR3 DNA: TGCGCCAGCAGCCTCCTGGCTAATGACAATGAGCAGTTCTTC
J gene: TRBJ2-2; clone size: many; D gene: .; V gene: TRBV3-1; CDR3 protein: CASSLLHHSRQANTGELFF; CDR3 DNA: TGTGCCAGCAGCCTACTCCACCATTCCCGACAGGCGAACACCGGGGAGCTGTTTTTT
J gene: TRBJ2-1; clone size: many; D gene: TRBD2; V gene: TRBV4-2; CDR3 protein: CASSQGTSGGHEQFF; CDR3 DNA: TGTGCCAGCAGCCAAGGTACTAGCGGGGGGCATGAGCAGTTCTTC
J gene: TRBJ2-3; clone size: many; D gene: .; V gene: TRBV7-9; CDR3 protein: CASSLPRVTDTQYF; CDR3 DNA: TGTGCCAGCAGCTTACCGCGGGTAACAGATACGCAGTATTTT
J gene: TRBJ1-2; clone size: .; D gene: .; V gene: TRBV6-1; CDR3 protein: CASMAGPSIGYTF; CDR3 DNA: TGTGCCAGCATGGCAGGACCGTCGATCGGCTACACCTTC
J gene: TRBJ1-2; clone size: few; D gene: .; V gene: TRBV7-8; CDR3 protein: CASGTTGPYGYTF; CDR3 DNA: TGTGCCAGCGGAACGACAGGACCGTATGGCTACACCTTC
J gene: TRBJ2-4; clone size: few; D gene: .; V gene: TRBV10-3; CDR3 protein: CAISGGGRNIQYF; CDR3 DNA: TGTGCCATCAGTGGAGGGGGGAGGAACATTCAGTACTTC
J gene: TRBJ1-2; clone size: few; D gene: .; V gene: TRBV7-9; CDR3 protein: CASSLLELRAGTKNYGYTF; CDR3 DNA: TGTGCCAGCAGCTTATTAGAACTTCGCGCCGGAACAAAAAACTATGGCTACACCTTC
J gene: TRBJ1-1; clone size: few; D gene: .; V gene: TRBV29-1; CDR3 protein: CSALVGGSTEAFF; CDR3 DNA: TGCAGCGCCCTGGTTGGGGGGAGCACTGAAGCTTTCTTT
J gene: TRBJ2-5; clone size: once; D gene: TRBD2; V gene: TRBV7-3; CDR3 protein: CASRVMSGATQETQYF; CDR3 DNA: TGTGCCAGCAGGGTTATGAGCGGGGCCACCCAAGAGACCCAGTACTTC
J gene: TRBJ1-4; clone size: many; D gene: .; V gene: TRBV5-1; CDR3 protein: CASKPDPTNEKLFF; CDR3 DNA: TGCGCCAGCAAACCGGACCCAACTAATGAAAAACTGTTTTTT
J gene: TRBJ1-1; clone size: .; D gene: .; V gene: TRBV1; CDR3 protein: CTSSQAARVPTDTFF; CDR3 DNA: TGCACCAGCAGCCAAGCCGCCAGGGTGCCTACCGATACTTTCTTT
J gene: TRBJ1-6; clone size: .; D gene: .; V gene: TRBV5-4; CDR3 protein: CASSFRGDETLHF; CDR3 DNA: TGTGCCAGCAGCTTCCGGGGGGACGAGACCCTCCACTTT
J gene: TRBJ2-2; clone size: many; D gene: .; V gene: TRBV27; CDR3 protein: CASVVGGSGGKRRTGELFF; CDR3 DNA: TGTGCCAGCGTCGTTGGGGGGTCCGGGGGCAAAAGGAGGACCGGGGAGCTGTTTTTT
J gene: TRBJ2-1; clone size: many; D gene: .; V gene: TRBV5-1; CDR3 protein: CASRVSPGSYNEQFF; CDR3 DNA: TGCGCCAGCAGAGTCTCCCCAGGGTCCTACAATGAGCAGTTCTTC
J gene: TRBJ1-1; clone size: many; D gene: .; V gene: TRBV2; CDR3 protein: CASKPAGNTEAFF; CDR3 DNA: TGTGCCAGCAAGCCCGCGGGGAACACTGAAGCTTTCTTT
J gene: TRBJ2-3; clone size: .; D gene: .; V gene: TRBV14; CDR3 protein: CASSQHAGKVSTDTQYF; CDR3 DNA: TGTGCCAGCAGCCAACATGCAGGGAAGGTTAGCACAGATACGCAGTATTTT
J gene: TRBJ2-2; clone size: few; D gene: TRBD2; V gene: TRBV5-4; CDR3 protein: CASSDPQPSGGTGELFF; CDR3 DNA: TGTGCCAGCAGCGATCCCCAGCCCAGCGGGGGCACCGGGGAGCTGTTTTTT
J gene: TRBJ1-2; clone size: many; D gene: .; V gene: TRBV6-5; CDR3 protein: CASSDGGGGYTF; CDR3 DNA: TGTGCCAGCAGTGACGGGGGGGGAGGCTACACCTTC
J gene: TRBJ1-1; clone size: few; D gene: .; V gene: TRBV9; CDR3 protein: CASSVQPGNTEAFF; CDR3 DNA: TGTGCCAGCAGCGTACAACCAGGGAACACTGAAGCTTTCTTT
J gene: TRBJ2-1; clone size: .; D gene: TRBD2; V gene: TRBV10-3; CDR3 protein: CAISDLAGRNEQFF; CDR3 DNA: TGTGCCATCAGTGATCTAGCGGGGAGGAATGAGCAGTTCTTC
J gene: TRBJ1-5; clone size: .; D gene: .; V gene: TRBV20-1; CDR3 protein: CSASWGEQPQHF; CDR3 DNA: TGCAGTGCTAGTTGGGGCGAGCAGCCCCAGCATTTT